The next 7 T cell receptor beta chains were all read from a single sample in a study of T-cell reconstitution after alpha-beta-depleted transplantation in children. Preparation of the TCRbeta library was carried out with unique molecular identifiers. One entry per CDR3 protein results from TCRdb running MiXCR on the PCR reads. This table has about 980,000 distinct CDR3 sequences, less than 30% appearing once. Source: PBMCs, mostly from graft donor cells, taken 360 days after TCRalphabeta/CD19-depleted stem cell transplant. The receptors derive from a boy younger than two who had a stem cell transplant for SCID, so the T cells may come from the graft donor.

The chain uses TRBV6-2 or TRBV6-3 and TRBJ2-3, with D tentatively TRBD1 (6 bases). Trimming cost V 9 bases and J 6 bases, with 28 bases left between them. CDR1 and CDR2 (germline): MNHEY, SVGEGT. CDR3 length equals 17 residues. CDR3 DNA: TGTGCCAGGGGGGTAAAAGCGACAGGCCCTTTCAACGATACGCAGTATTTT. Its protein is CARGVKATGPFNDTQYF.

This clonotype was observed a few times. This chain connects TRBV20-1 to TRBJ2-3; TRBD1 or TRBD2 may be the D gene (5 bases each). Germline loops: CDR1 DFQATT, CDR2 SNEGSKA (reference sequence). This CDR3 is 17 amino acids long. The V gene lost 3 bases and the J gene lost 0 bases, with 19 bases spanning the gap. DNA for the CDR3: TGCAGTGCTAGCGGGTGGGGGAGTCCGCTTAGCACAGATACGCAGTATTTT. It translates to CSASGWGSPLSTDTQYF.

The V and J genes are TRBV28 and TRBJ2-1; no clear D. Trimming removed 3 bases from V and 8 bases from J, with 11 bases in between. The CDR3 consists of 13 residues. Germline values: CDR1 MDHEN, CDR2 SYDVKM. Written as DNA, the CDR3 is TGTGCCAGCAGTTTGTTGATTGATGATGAGCAGTTCTTC. Translating it yields CASSLLIDDEQFF.

This clonotype was counted between two and nine times. The gene calls are TRBV2 and TRBJ2-1; D call uncertain. The germline V gene has CDR1 SNHLY and CDR2 FYNNEI. The CDR3 spans 16 residues. V lost 6 bases, J lost 0 bases, and 15 bases lay in between. The CDR3 is CASRVQAISSYNEQFF. Written as DNA, the CDR3 is TGTGCCAGCAGGGTCCAAGCTATCAGCTCCTACAATGAGCAGTTCTTC.

This clonotype was counted a few times. The chain joins TRBV5-5 to TRBJ1-5; D is uncertain. V dropped 4 bases and J dropped 6 bases, with 11 bases sitting between them. The germline V gene has CDR1 SGHKS and CDR2 YYEKEE (reference sequence). The length of the CDR3 is 13 residues. The CDR3 sequence: CASSQPGSQPQHF. In DNA form, the CDR3 reads TGTGCCAGCAGCCAACCGGGGTCTCAGCCCCAGCATTTT.

This clonotype was observed a single time. V is TRBV3-1 and J is TRBJ1-5; no clear D gene. The V gene lost 0 bases and the J gene lost 0 bases, with 3 bases spanning the gap. The CDR3 covers 14 residues. CDR1 LGHDT and CDR2 YNNKEL come from the germline V gene (reference sequence). In nucleotides, the CDR3 is TGTGCCAGCAGCCAAGATGTTAGCAATCAGCCCCAGCATTTT. Residues: CASSQDVSNQPQHF.

The gene calls are TRBV20-1 and TRBJ2-1; D could derive from TRBD1 or TRBD2 (5 bases each). The CDR3 totals 15 residues. Trimming took off 0 bases at V and 6 bases at J, with 15 bases between the two ends. Germline values: CDR1 DFQATT, CDR2 SNEGSKA (reference sequence). This chain's CDR3 is CSARERGKGPNEQFF. CDR3 nucleotides: TGCAGTGCTAGAGAGAGGGGTAAGGGACCCAATGAGCAGTTCTTC.